Following are 5 T cell receptor beta chains from one sample sequenced in a study of ipilimumab plus nivolumab after autologous stem cell transplantation. Some clones are missing from TCRdb's copy, which holds only in-frame ones; the method was immunoSEQ multiplex PCR. The sample shows fewer than 30,000 clones, about 86% of them seen only once. The specimen was PBMCs, collected in a trial of ipilimumab plus nivolumab as post-transplant consolidation. The receptors derive from a male donor with diffuse large B-cell lymphoma.

The chain recombines TRBV19 with TRBJ2-2, with 9 bases identical to TRBD1. J gave up 4 bases and V 10 bases, and 10 bases lay outside the gene matches. CDR1 is LNHDA and CDR2 is SQIVND in the germline V gene (reference sequence). This CDR3 is built from 15 residues. This CDR3 is CATPGQGSSTGELFF. CDR3 bases: TGTGCCACCCCGGGACAGGGTTCTAGCACCGGGGAGCTGTTTTTT. The full variable domain, rest sourced from reference TRBV19 and TRBJ2-2, is DGGITQSPKYLFRKEGQNVTLSCEQNLNHDAMYWYRQDPGQGLRLIYYSQIVNDFQKGDIAEGYSVSREKKESFPLTVTSAQKNPTAFYLCATPGQGSSTGELFFGEGSRLTVL.

J is TRBJ1-1 and V is TRBV6-8; D is uncertain. CDR1 and CDR2 from the germline V gene are MNHGY and SAAAGT. With 11 bases removed from V and 4 bases from J, the gap between germline ends came to 8 bases. The CDR3 contains 10 residues. Here the CDR3 DNA reads TGTGCCCGAAAGGGCACTGAAGCTTTCTTT. It yields the protein CARKGTEAFF.

The CDR3 loop reads CASSPQGGWAAETQYF. The CDR3 DNA sequence: TGTGCCAGCAGCCCTCAGGGAGGTTGGGCGGCAGAGACCCAGTACTTC. The chain has TRBV7-2 and TRBJ2-5; maybe TRBD2 (6 bases). CDR3 size: 16 residues. Germline V lookup: CDR1 SGHTA, CDR2 FQGNSA. The germline V and J ends were trimmed by 5 bases and 4 bases, with 20 bases remaining between them.

This chain links TRBV7-8 with TRBJ1-1; D call uncertain. CDR1 and CDR2 from the germline V gene are SGHVS and FQNEAQ. Deletions cut 5 bases from V and 1 base from J, with 11 bases between. CDR3 length: 14 residues. The CDR3 bases are TGTGCCAGCAGCCCCCAGGCAGAGAACACTGAAGCTTTCTTT. This sequence encodes CASSPQAENTEAFF.

Only a few counts were recorded for this clone. This rearrangement joins TRBV5-6 to TRBJ1-1; D remains ambiguous. V was shortened by 5 bases and J by 0 bases, with 14 bases between the two germline ends. This CDR3 comprises 15 residues. Per the germline V gene, CDR1 is SGHDT and CDR2 is YYEEEE. CDR3 protein: CASRARALMNTEAFF. The CDR3 DNA is TGTGCCAGCAGGGCTCGGGCCTTGATGAACACTGAAGCTTTCTTT.